These 13 T cell receptor beta chains originate from one sample sequenced in a study of cytomegalovirus exposure and HLA in healthy donors. PCR primers comprised 60 Vbeta and 13 Jbeta primers. Produced via immunoSEQ multiplex PCR; TCRdb's table is partial and in-frame only. The data hold 150,000 or so clones, with 77% observed a single time. The sequencing input was PBMCs. Every receptor here comes from a young woman in good health and CMV-seronegative.

This sequence joins TRBV28 and TRBJ2-7; D gene unclear. Germline V lookup: CDR1 MDHEN, CDR2 SYDVKM. CDR3 length equals 13 residues. V was cut by 5 bases and J by 3 bases, with 11 bases left in between. In DNA, the CDR3 is TGTGCCAGCAGTCCCCCCAGGTACTACGAGCAGTACTTC. Translation gives CASSPPRYYEQYF.

The V and J genes are TRBV6-1 and TRBJ1-2, with no clear D. The CDR3 consists of 16 residues. The V gene's germline CDR1 is MNHNS and CDR2 SASEGT. Trimming took off 4 bases at V and 8 bases at J, with 23 bases between the two ends. The CDR3 is CASSGPEYVRGYGYTF. The CDR3 nucleotides read TGTGCCAGCAGTGGACCGGAGTACGTTAGAGGTTACGGCTACACCTTC.

V gene TRBV4-2 combines with J gene TRBJ2-4; D might be TRBD1 (5 bases). V was pared by 2 bases and J by 0 bases, with 14 bases between. The germline V gene encodes CDR1 LGHNA and CDR2 YNFKEQ. This CDR3 contains 17 residues. CDR3 in DNA: TGTGCCAGCAGCCAACATATCAGGACATTAGCCAAAAACATTCAGTACTTC. Its translation is CASSQHIRTLAKNIQYF.

This clone was counted a few times. V and J are TRBV4-1 and TRBJ2-5, with D possibly matching TRBD2 (5 bases). Trimming stripped 3 bases from V and 1 base from J, with 12 bases between. The germline CDR1 and CDR2 sequences are MGHRA and YSYEKL. There are 15 residues in the CDR3. Here the CDR3 reads CASSQDRGSQETQYF. In DNA form, the CDR3 reads TGCGCCAGCAGCCAGGACCGTGGGAGCCAAGAGACCCAGTACTTC.

The J gene is TRBJ2-5, the V gene TRBV27; a possible D gene is TRBD1 (5 bases). CDR3 size: 14 residues. CDR1 and CDR2 (germline): MNHEY, SMNVEV (reference sequence). V lost 3 bases and J lost 3, with 11 bases in between. The CDR3 nucleotides read TGTGCCAGCAGTTTCGTGGCAGGGAAAGAGACCCAGTACTTC. Its protein product is CASSFVAGKETQYF.

V gene TRBV4-1 combines with J gene TRBJ2-6; 7 bases align to TRBD1. CDR1 is MGHRA and CDR2 is YSYEKL in the germline V gene. The CDR3 totals 17 residues. Trimming cost V 2 bases and J 0 bases; bases outside gene matches: 4. The chain's CDR3 is CASSQLQGSSGANVLTF. Here the CDR3 DNA reads TGCGCCAGCAGCCAATTACAGGGGAGCTCTGGGGCCAACGTCCTGACTTTC.

A remark on this clone: The junction does not match germline at one end; this may be a read error. The rearrangement links TRBV7-9 to TRBJ1-1; TRBD1 is a possible D gene (5 bases). Germline V CDR1 and CDR2: SEHNR, FQNEAQ (reference sequence). CDR3 length equals 14 residues. As DNA, the CDR3 is TGTTCCAGCAGCTTAGTACAGGAGAGATTTGAAGCTTTCTTT. This translates into CSSSLVQERFEAFF.

The chain employs TRBV19 and TRBJ2-1; D might be TRBD2 (5 bases). The germline V and J ends were trimmed by 6 bases and 4 bases, with 19 bases remaining between them. The CDR3 has 16 residues. The germline V gene has CDR1 LNHDA and CDR2 SQIVND (reference sequence). DNA for the CDR3: TGTGCCAGTAGCCACGGGGATGAGTTCACGTACAATGAGCAGTTCTTC. Translation gives CASSHGDEFTYNEQFF.

J is TRBJ2-6 and V is TRBV19; a possible D gene is TRBD1 (5 bases). Per the germline V gene, CDR1 is LNHDA and CDR2 is SQIVND (reference sequence). V gave up 4 bases and J gave up 5 bases, with 12 bases separating them. The CDR3 is 15 residues long. This chain's CDR3 is CASSKTGSRANVLTF. CDR3 in DNA: TGTGCCAGTAGTAAAACAGGATCCCGGGCCAACGTCCTGACTTTC.

In this sample, this clone turned up a few times. The junction differs from germline at one of its ends, possibly a read error. The V and J genes are TRBV30 and TRBJ1-2; possibly TRBD1 for D (6 bases). There are 14 residues in the CDR3. Germline CDR1 is GTSNPN and CDR2 is SVGIG (reference sequence). The CDR3 protein is CAWRIGRGNFGYTF. The CDR3 coding sequence is TGTGCCTGGAGGATTGGCAGGGGAAACTTTGGCTACACCTTC.

This rearrangement joins TRBV4-1 to TRBJ2-4; no firm D call. Trimming removed 1 base at V and 1 base at J, with 8 bases between. Per germline, CDR1 MGHRA and CDR2 YSYEKL. The CDR3 covers 15 residues. The CDR3: CASSQGGGAKNIQYF. CDR3 DNA sequence: TGCGCCAGCAGCCAAGGCGGTGGGGCCAAAAACATTCAGTACTTC.

The genes are TRBV29-1 and TRBJ2-5; 11 nucleotides match TRBD2. The J call may be incorrect, as the DNA end agrees better with TRBJ2-7. From germline, CDR1 is SQVTM and CDR2 ANQGSEA. This CDR3 region has 15 residues. The CDR3 bases are TGCAGCGTGATAGCGGGAGGGGGGTTTTTTTACGAGCAGTACTTC. This gives the protein CSVIAGGGFFYEQYF.

CDR3 amino acids: CASSLSRAIGEQPQHF. The CDR3 nucleotides are TGTGCCAGCAGTTTATCGAGGGCTATAGGTGAGCAGCCCCAGCATTTT. The chain links TRBV27 to TRBJ1-5; D unclear. The germline V gene encodes CDR1 MNHEY and CDR2 SMNVEV (reference sequence). V was pared by 0 bases and J by 7 bases, with 16 bases between. This CDR3 contains 16 residues.